This is a list of T cell receptor beta chains from one sample in a study of T-cell memory formation after mild COVID-19. MiXCR was run by TCRdb on the 5' RACE reads, yielding one entry per CDR3 protein. This table has about 620,000 distinct CDR3 sequences, about a sixth appearing once. The sequencing input was PBMCs or a T cell subset sorted from them (not recorded which). These receptors came from an adult woman who had mild COVID-19 (a few samples of this study predate the infection). Cell type and time point are not known. The CDR3 runs from the conserved cysteine through the conserved F or W. The order of the fields is D gene, clone size, J gene, V gene, CDR3 protein, CDR3 DNA. D genes are given only for firm matches. Clone size appears in some rows only: once, few, many, or a class for an expanded clone.

NA | NA | TRBJ2-2 | TRBV7-7 | CASSLDRLDTGELFF | TGTGCTAGCAGCTTAGACCGACTGGACACCGGGGAGCTGTTTTTT
NA | NA | TRBJ2-1 | TRBV4-1 | CASRGWGLEQFF | TGCGCCAGCAGGGGGTGGGGGTTGGAGCAGTTCTTC
NA | few | TRBJ1-1 | TRBV20-1 | CSARDPGLGTEAFF | TGCAGTGCTAGAGATCCGGGGCTCGGCACTGAAGCTTTCTTT
TRBD1 | NA | TRBJ1-2 | TRBV2 | CASRWTGGNYGYTF | TGTGCCAGCAGATGGACAGGGGGCAACTATGGCTACACCTTC
NA | NA | TRBJ1-1 | TRBV20-1 | CSARGLKTEAFF | TGCAGTGCTAGGGGGCTGAAGACTGAAGCTTTCTTT
TRBD2 | NA | TRBJ2-2 | TRBV12-3/TRBV12-4 | CASSFQRGIPGELFF | TGTGCCAGCAGTTTCCAGCGGGGTATCCCCGGGGAGCTGTTTTTT
TRBD2 | NA | TRBJ2-7 | TRBV18 | CASSPPQGTSFSYEQYF | TGTGCCAGCTCACCACCGCAGGGGACTAGCTTCTCCTACGAGCAGTACTTC
TRBD1 | few | TRBJ2-3 | TRBV6-5 | CASRYTGGITDTQYF | TGTGCCAGCAGGTATACAGGGGGCATCACAGATACGCAGTATTTT
TRBD2 | NA | TRBJ2-1 | TRBV5-1 | CASSESGGAYNEQFF | TGCGCCAGCAGCGAGAGCGGGGGGGCCTACAATGAGCAGTTCTTC
NA | NA | TRBJ1-3 | TRBV7-8 | CASSLANIRTAKENTIYF | TGTGCCAGCAGCTTAGCGAATATACGGACGGCAAAGGAAAACACCATATATTTT
NA | few | TRBJ2-5 | TRBV4-1 | CASSQDVWGQTQYF | TGCGCCAGCAGCCAAGATGTGTGGGGGCAGACCCAGTACTTC
NA | NA | TRBJ2-7 | TRBV18 | CASSPDTGTTYEQYF | TGTGCCAGCTCACCGGACACAGGGACGACCTACGAGCAGTACTTC
NA | NA | TRBJ2-7 | TRBV7-9 | CASTTSGHLGSSYEQYF | TGTGCCAGCACCACCAGCGGACACTTGGGATCGTCCTACGAGCAGTACTTC
TRBD1 | many | TRBJ1-3 | TRBV6-6 | CASSYSGQGNTIYF | TGTGCCAGCAGTTACTCCGGACAGGGCAACACCATATATTTT
NA | NA | TRBJ1-6 | TRBV7-8 | CASSLEGAGTDSPLHF | TGTGCCAGCAGCTTAGAGGGCGCAGGGACTGATTCACCCCTCCACTTT
NA | NA | TRBJ2-3 | TRBV2 | CASSPGEAIRKYF | TGTGCCAGCAGCCCGGGGGAGGCGATCCGCAAGTATTTT
TRBD1 | few | TRBJ2-1 | TRBV7-9 | CASSKGQGGPEQFF | TGTGCCAGCAGCAAAGGACAGGGGGGCCCTGAGCAGTTCTTC
NA | few | TRBJ2-3 | TRBV24-1 | CATSDRAASTDTQYF | TGTGCCACCAGTGATAGGGCGGCGAGCACAGATACGCAGTATTTT
NA | NA | TRBJ1-1 | TRBV12-3/TRBV12-4 | CASSPQENTEAFF | TGTGCCAGCTCCCCACAGGAGAACACTGAAGCTTTCTTT
NA | NA | TRBJ2-2 | TRBV12-3/TRBV12-4 | CATRAGPPVNTGELFF | TGTGCCACTCGGGCAGGGCCTCCAGTCAACACCGGGGAGCTGTTTTTT
TRBD1 | NA | TRBJ1-1 | TRBV7-2 | CASSYRTGKGVNTEAFF | TGTGCCAGCAGCTACAGGACAGGGAAAGGGGTGAACACTGAAGCTTTCTTT
NA | NA | TRBJ2-1 | TRBV16 | CASSQTRANEQFF | TGTGCCAGCAGCCAAACCCGGGCCAATGAGCAGTTCTTC
NA | NA | TRBJ2-3 | TRBV20-1 | CSASPEGRGTDTQYF | TGCAGTGCTTCACCCGAGGGCAGGGGTACAGATACGCAGTATTTT
TRBD1 | once | TRBJ1-2 | TRBV29-1 | CSARGQYNYGYTF | TGCAGCGCCCGGGGACAGTATAACTATGGCTACACCTTC
TRBD2 | NA | TRBJ2-2 | TRBV12-3/TRBV12-4 | CASSTPRGSGRTGELFF | TGTGCCAGCAGTACCCCGCGCGGTAGCGGGAGAACCGGGGAGCTGTTTTTT
NA | NA | TRBJ1-5 | TRBV2 | CASSLLGPARVNQPQHF | TGTGCCAGCAGCCTCCTTGGCCCCGCCAGGGTCAATCAGCCCCAGCATTTT
NA | many | TRBJ2-1 | TRBV7-2 | CASSSLGGGASYNEQFF | TGTGCCAGCAGCTCCTTAGGTGGTGGTGCCTCCTACAATGAGCAGTTCTTC
NA | NA | TRBJ1-2 | TRBV7-9 | CASSSLLNRARDYGYTF | TGTGCCAGCAGCTCTCTTTTAAACAGAGCTCGGGACTATGGCTACACCTTC
TRBD1 | few | TRBJ2-1 | TRBV15 | CATRAGGYNEQFF | TGTGCCACCAGGGCAGGGGGTTACAATGAGCAGTTCTTC
TRBD1 | few | TRBJ1-2 | TRBV7-9 | CASSYPTGDGYTF | TGTGCCAGCAGCTATCCAACAGGGGATGGCTACACCTTC
NA | NA | TRBJ1-2 | TRBV6-5 | CASSYEGGGYGYTF | TGTGCCAGCAGTTACGAGGGGGGCGGCTATGGCTACACCTTC
NA | few | TRBJ2-7 | TRBV20-1 | CSARWDTGYEQYF | TGCAGTGCTAGGTGGGACACCGGCTACGAGCAGTACTTC
NA | NA | TRBJ2-7 | TRBV4-3 | CASSPLYF | TGCGCCAGCAGCCCGTTATACTTC
NA | NA | TRBJ1-2 | TRBV5-8 | CASSYPGLQIYGYTF | TGTGCCAGCAGCTACCCGGGACTGCAAATCTATGGCTACACCTTC
NA | NA | TRBJ1-5 | TRBV4-2 | CASSQWESNQPQHF | TGTGCCAGCAGCCAATGGGAGAGCAATCAGCCCCAGCATTTT
TRBD1 | NA | TRBJ2-7 | TRBV5-8 | CASSLGQGEFQDEQYF | TGTGCCAGCAGCTTGGGACAGGGAGAATTTCAGGACGAGCAGTACTTC